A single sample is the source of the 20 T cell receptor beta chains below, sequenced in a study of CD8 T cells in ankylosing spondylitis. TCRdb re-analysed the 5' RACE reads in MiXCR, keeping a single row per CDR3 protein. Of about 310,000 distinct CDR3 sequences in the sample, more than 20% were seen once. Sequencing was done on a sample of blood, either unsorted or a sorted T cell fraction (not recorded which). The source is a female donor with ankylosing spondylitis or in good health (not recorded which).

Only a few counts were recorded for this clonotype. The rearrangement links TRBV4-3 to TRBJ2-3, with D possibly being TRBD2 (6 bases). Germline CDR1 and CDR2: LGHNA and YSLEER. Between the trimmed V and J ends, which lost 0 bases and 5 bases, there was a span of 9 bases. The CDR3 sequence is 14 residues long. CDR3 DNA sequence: TGCGCCAGCAGCCAAGATGGAGGGAAAGATACGCAGTATTTT. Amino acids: CASSQDGGKDTQYF.

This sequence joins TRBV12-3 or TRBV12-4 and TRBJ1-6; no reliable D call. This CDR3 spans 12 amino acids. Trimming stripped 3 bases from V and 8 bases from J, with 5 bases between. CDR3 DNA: TGTGCCAGCAGTTTTTCATATTCACCCCTCCACTTT. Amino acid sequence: CASSFSYSPLHF.

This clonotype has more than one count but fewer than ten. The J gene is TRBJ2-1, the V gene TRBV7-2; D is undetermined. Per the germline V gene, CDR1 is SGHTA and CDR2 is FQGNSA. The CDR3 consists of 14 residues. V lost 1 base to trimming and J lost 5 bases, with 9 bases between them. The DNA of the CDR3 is TGTGCCAGCAGCTTAGGACGAAGCAACAATGAGCAGTTCTTC. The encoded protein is CASSLGRSNNEQFF.

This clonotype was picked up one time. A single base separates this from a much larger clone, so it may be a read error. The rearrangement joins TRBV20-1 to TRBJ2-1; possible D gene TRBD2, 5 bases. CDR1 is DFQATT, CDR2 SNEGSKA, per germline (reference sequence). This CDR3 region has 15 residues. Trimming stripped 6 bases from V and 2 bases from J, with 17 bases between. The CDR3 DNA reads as TGCAGTGCCACCCCACCTATCGGGACCTACAATGAGCAGTTCTTC. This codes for CSATPPIGTYNEQFF.

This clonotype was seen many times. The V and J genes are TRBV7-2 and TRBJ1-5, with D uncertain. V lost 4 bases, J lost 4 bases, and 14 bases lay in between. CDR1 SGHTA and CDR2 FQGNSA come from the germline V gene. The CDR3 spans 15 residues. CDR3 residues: CASSYKGVSNQPQHF. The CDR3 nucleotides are TGTGCCAGCAGCTACAAGGGCGTTTCTAATCAGCCCCAGCATTTT.

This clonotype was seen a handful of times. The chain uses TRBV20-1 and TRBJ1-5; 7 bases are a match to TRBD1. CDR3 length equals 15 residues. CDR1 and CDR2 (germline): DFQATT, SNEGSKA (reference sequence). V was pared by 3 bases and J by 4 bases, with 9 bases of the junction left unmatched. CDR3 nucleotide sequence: TGCAGTGCTAGCGGAGGAACAGGGGAAAATCAGCCCCAGCATTTT. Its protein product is CSASGGTGENQPQHF.

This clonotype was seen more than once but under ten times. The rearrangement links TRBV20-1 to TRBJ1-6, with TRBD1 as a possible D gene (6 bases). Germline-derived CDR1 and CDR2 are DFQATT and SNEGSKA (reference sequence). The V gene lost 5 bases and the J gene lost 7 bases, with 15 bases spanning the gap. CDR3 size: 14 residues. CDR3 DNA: TGCAGTGCTCGACTCGGACAGCTAAATTCACCCCTCCACTTT. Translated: CSARLGQLNSPLHF.

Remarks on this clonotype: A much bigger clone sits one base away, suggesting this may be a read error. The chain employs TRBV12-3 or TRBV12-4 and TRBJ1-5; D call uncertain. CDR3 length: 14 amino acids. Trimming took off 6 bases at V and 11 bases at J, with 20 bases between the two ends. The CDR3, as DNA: TGTGCCAGCAGCCTAGGGTCACGGCGGCGGGCCCAGCATTTT. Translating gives CASSLGSRRRAQHF.

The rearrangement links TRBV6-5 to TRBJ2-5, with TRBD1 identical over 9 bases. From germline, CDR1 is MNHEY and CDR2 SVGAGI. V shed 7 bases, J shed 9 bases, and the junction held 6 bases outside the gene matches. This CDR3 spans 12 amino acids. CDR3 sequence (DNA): TGTGCCAGCACCGTGACAGGGGGACCCCAGTACTTC. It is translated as CASTVTGGPQYF.

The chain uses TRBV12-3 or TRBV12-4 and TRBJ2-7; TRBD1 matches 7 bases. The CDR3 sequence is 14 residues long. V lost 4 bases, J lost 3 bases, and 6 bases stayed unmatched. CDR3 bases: TGTGCCAGCAGTTCGAAGACAGGGTACTACGAGCAGTACTTC. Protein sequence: CASSSKTGYYEQYF.

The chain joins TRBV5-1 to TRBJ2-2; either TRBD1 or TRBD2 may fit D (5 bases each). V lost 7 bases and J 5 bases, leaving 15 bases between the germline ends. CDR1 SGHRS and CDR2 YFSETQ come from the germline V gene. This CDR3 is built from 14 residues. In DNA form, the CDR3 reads TGCGCCAGCGCTTCCGGGACCCTTACCGGGGAGCTGTTTTTT. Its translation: CASASGTLTGELFF. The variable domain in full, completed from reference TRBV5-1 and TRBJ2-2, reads KAGVTQTPRYLIKTRGQQVTLSCSPISGHRSVSWYQQTPGQGLQFLFEYFSETQRNKGNFPGRFSGRQFSNSRSEMNVSTLELGDSALYLCASASGTLTGELFFGEGSRLTVL.

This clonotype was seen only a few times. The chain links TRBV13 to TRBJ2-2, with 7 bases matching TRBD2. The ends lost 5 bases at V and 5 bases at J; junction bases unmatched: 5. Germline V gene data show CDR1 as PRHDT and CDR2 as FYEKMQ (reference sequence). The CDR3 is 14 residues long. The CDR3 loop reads CASSPNGGTGELFF. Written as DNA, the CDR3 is TGTGCCAGCAGCCCCAACGGGGGGACCGGGGAGCTGTTTTTT.

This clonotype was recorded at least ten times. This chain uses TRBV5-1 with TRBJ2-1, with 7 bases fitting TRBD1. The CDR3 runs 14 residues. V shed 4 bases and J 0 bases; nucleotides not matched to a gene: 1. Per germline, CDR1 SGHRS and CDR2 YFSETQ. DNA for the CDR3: TGCGCCAGCAGCGGACAGGTCTCCTACAATGAGCAGTTCTTC. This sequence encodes CASSGQVSYNEQFF.

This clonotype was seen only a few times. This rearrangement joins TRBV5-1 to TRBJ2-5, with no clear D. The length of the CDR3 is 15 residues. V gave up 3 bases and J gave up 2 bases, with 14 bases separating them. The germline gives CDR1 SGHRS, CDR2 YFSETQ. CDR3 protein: CASSWGAGGQETQYF. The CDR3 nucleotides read TGCGCCAGCAGCTGGGGTGCCGGCGGACAAGAGACCCAGTACTTC.

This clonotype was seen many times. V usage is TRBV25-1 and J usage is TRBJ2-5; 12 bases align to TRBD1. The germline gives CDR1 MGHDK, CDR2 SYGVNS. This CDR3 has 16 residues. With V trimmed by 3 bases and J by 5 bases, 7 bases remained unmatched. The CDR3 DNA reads TGTGCCAGCAGTGAGGCCGGGACAGGGGGCCGGGAGACCCAGTACTTC. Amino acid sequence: CASSEAGTGGRETQYF.

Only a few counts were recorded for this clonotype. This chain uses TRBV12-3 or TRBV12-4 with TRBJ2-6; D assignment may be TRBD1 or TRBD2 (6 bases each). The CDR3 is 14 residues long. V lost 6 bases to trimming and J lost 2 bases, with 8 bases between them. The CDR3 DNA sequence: TGTGCCAGCAGAGGGGGGACTGGGGCCAACGTCCTGACTTTC. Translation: CASRGGTGANVLTF.

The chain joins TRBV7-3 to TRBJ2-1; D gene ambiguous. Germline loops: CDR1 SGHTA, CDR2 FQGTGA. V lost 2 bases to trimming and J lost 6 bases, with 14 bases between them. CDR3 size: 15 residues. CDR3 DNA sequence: TGTGCCAGCAGCTTACGGCCAGGCCCCCGCAATGAGCAGTTCTTC. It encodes CASSLRPGPRNEQFF.

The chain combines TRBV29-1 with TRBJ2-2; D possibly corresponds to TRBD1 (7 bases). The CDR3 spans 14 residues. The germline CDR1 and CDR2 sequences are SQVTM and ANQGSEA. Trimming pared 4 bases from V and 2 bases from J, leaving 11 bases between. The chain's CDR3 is CSVGQGGNTGELFF. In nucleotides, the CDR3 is TGCAGCGTTGGTCAGGGGGGAAACACCGGGGAGCTGTTTTTT.

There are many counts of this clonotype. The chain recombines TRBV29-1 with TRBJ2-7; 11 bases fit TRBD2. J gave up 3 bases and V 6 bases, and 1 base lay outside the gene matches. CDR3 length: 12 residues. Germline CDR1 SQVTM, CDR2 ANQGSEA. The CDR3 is CSVTSGSYEQYF. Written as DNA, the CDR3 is TGCAGCGTCACTAGCGGGAGCTACGAGCAGTACTTC.

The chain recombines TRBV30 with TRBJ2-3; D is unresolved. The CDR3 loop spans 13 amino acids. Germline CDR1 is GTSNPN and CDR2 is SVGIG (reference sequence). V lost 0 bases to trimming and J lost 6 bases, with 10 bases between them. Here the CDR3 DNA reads TGTGCCTGGAGTGTATGGGCATCCGATACGCAGTATTTT. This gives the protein CAWSVWASDTQYF.